The clone carrying this T cell receptor (beta chain) was detected only once. Its antigen is unknown. MiXCR, applied by TCRdb to the 5' RACE reads, yields one record per CDR3 protein. The data contain 60,000 to 75,000 distinct CDR3 sequences, less than 15% of them seen just once; the ten biggest clones take up 3.5% to 5.5%. The V end was cut by 6 bases, the J end by 1 base, with 9 bases between. This CDR3 is 13 amino acids long. CDR1 and CDR2 from the germline V gene are SGHTS and YDEGEE. This entry comes from a study of early T cells in non-severe SARS-CoV-2 infection. Study conclusions and caveats: Private and CD4 specificities were missed by VDJdb matching, which favored anti-spike CD8 responses.

The sample comprised whole blood. The chain combines TRBV5-8 with TRBJ2-3; D possibly corresponds to TRBD1 (6 bases). The source of this sequence is an adult who was a healthcare worker with PCR-confirmed SARS-CoV-2 infection or an uninfected control (not recorded which). CDR3 sequence reads: CASTPGGTDTQYF. In DNA form, the CDR3 reads TGTGCCAGCACGCCAGGGGGCACAGATACGCAGTATTTT.